These T cell receptor beta chains were read from a single sample in a study of cytomegalovirus exposure and HLA in healthy donors. Some clones are missing from TCRdb's copy, which holds only in-frame ones; the method was immunoSEQ multiplex PCR. Among some 140,000 clones listed, over 70% were seen once. Sequencing was performed on PBMCs. These receptors were obtained from a woman aged 18-29 years in good health and CMV-seronegative. CDR3s include the opening cysteine and the closing phenylalanine or tryptophan. A D gene is named only where the DNA matches it firmly. Size is stated for part of the rows, as once, few or many counts, or as a class when the clone is expanded.

.	TRBJ1-5	.	TRBV7-9	CASSLVVGPQHF	TGTGCCAGCAGCTTAGTTGTGGGCCCCCAGCATTTT
.	TRBJ2-2	.	TRBV5-1	CASSLGGHSTGELFF	TGCGCCAGCAGCTTGGGGGGACATTCCACCGGGGAGCTGTTTTTT
.	TRBJ1-1	.	TRBV12-5	CASGLVLPGNDTEAFF	TGTGCTAGTGGTTTGGTACTCCCCGGGAACGACACTGAAGCTTTCTTT
.	TRBJ1-4	.	TRBV5-1	CASRAGLTNEKLFF	TGCGCCAGCAGGGCGGGACTTACAAATGAAAAACTGTTTTTT
.	TRBJ2-7	TRBD2	TRBV6-6	CASSFSEREGDEQYF	TGTGCCAGCAGCTTCTCGGAGCGGGAAGGCGACGAGCAGTACTTC
.	TRBJ2-7	.	TRBV4-2	CASSQAGTGSYEQYF	TGTGCCAGCAGCCAAGCAGGCACGGGATCCTACGAGCAGTACTTC
.	TRBJ1-2	TRBD1	TRBV19	CASSIRRGGAYGGYTF	TGTGCCAGTAGTATACGCCGAGGGGGCGCGTACGGTGGCTACACCTTC
once	TRBJ1-1	.	TRBV19	CASGRTPNTEAFF	TGTGCCAGTGGACGGACACCGAACACTGAAGCTTTCTTT
.	TRBJ2-7	TRBD2	TRBV27	CASSKKGPRSREVPYEQYF	TGTGCCAGCAGTAAAAAAGGCCCTCGGTCGCGGGAGGTACCCTACGAGCAGTACTTC
.	TRBJ1-2	TRBD1	TRBV5-6	CASSLLTGGDYGYTF	TGTGCCAGCAGCTTGTTGACAGGGGGGGACTATGGCTACACCTTC
.	TRBJ1-4	TRBD1	TRBV5-5	CASSDRDNEKLFF	TGTGCCAGCAGCGACAGGGATAATGAAAAACTGTTTTTT
.	TRBJ2-1	TRBD1	TRBV5-4	CASSLEQGYNEQFF	TGTGCCAGCAGCTTGGAACAGGGGTACAATGAGCAGTTCTTC
.	TRBJ2-1	.	TRBV10-3	CASSAGPPNEQFF	TGTGCCAGTTCGGCGGGTCCCCCGAATGAGCAGTTCTTC
.	TRBJ1-5	.	TRBV19	CASSIGQGGLSNQPQHF	TGTGCCAGTAGTATAGGTCAAGGGGGACTAAGCAATCAGCCCCAGCATTTT
.	TRBJ2-7	.	TRBV7-9	CASSPPNTYEQYF	TGTGCCAGCAGCCCCCCAAATACCTACGAGCAGTACTTC
.	TRBJ2-7	.	TRBV30	CAWNGRKNYEQYF	TGTGCCTGGAATGGCCGAAAGAACTACGAGCAGTACTTC
.	TRBJ2-5	.	TRBV4-2	CASSHAKLQETQYF	TGTGCCAGCAGCCACGCGAAGTTACAAGAGACCCAGTACTTC
.	TRBJ1-2	TRBD1	TRBV28	CASGAGQAYGYTF	TGTGCCAGCGGGGCCGGACAGGCCTATGGCTACACCTTC
.	TRBJ1-5	.	TRBV27	CASSLFPNQPQHF	TGTGCCAGCAGTTTATTCCCTAATCAGCCCCAGCATTTT
.	TRBJ2-7	.	TRBV7-2	CASSFRQGQYEQYF	TGTGCCAGCAGCTTTCGCCAGGGGCAGTACGAGCAGTACTTC
.	TRBJ2-3	.	TRBV5-1	CASSLGGGPAVDTQYF	TGCGCCAGCAGCTTGGGAGGGGGACCCGCGGTAGATACGCAGTATTTT
.	TRBJ2-3	.	TRBV5-1	CASRPSGTDTQYF	TGCGCCAGCAGGCCTAGCGGCACAGATACGCAGTATTTT
.	TRBJ2-5	TRBD2	TRBV15	CATSRVWLAGETQYF	TGTGCCACCAGCAGAGTCTGGCTAGCGGGCGAGACCCAGTACTTC
.	TRBJ1-4	TRBD1	TRBV6-6	CASRAGGSGEKLFF	TGTGCCAGCCGCGCAGGGGGGTCGGGTGAAAAACTGTTTTTT
.	TRBJ2-7	TRBD2	TRBV18	CASSPREGRNEQYF	TGTGCCAGCTCACCTCGGGAGGGCCGGAACGAGCAGTACTTC
.	TRBJ2-7	.	TRBV7-9	CASSNGLEQYF	TGTGCCAGCAGCAACGGGTTGGAGCAGTACTTC
.	TRBJ1-5	TRBD1	TRBV6-6	CASRTGTGVAYQPQHF	TGTGCCAGCAGGACCGGGACAGGGGTCGCTTATCAGCCCCAGCATTTT
.	TRBJ2-3	.	TRBV10-2	CASSEPHLSGTSTDTQYF	TGCGCCAGCAGTGAGCCTCACCTTAGCGGAACTAGCACAGATACGCAGTATTTT
.	TRBJ1-1	.	TRBV5-1	CASSLVARNTEAFF	TGCGCCAGCAGCTTGGTAGCCCGGAACACTGAAGCTTTCTTT
.	TRBJ2-3	.	TRBV20-1	CSASFKDTQYF	TGCAGTGCTAGTTTTAAAGATACGCAGTATTTT
.	TRBJ1-2	.	TRBV2	CASRRDGYTF	TGTGCCAGCAGGCGAGATGGCTACACCTTC
few	TRBJ2-5	.	TRBV6-5	CASSLDGNQETQYF	TGTGCCAGCAGTCTAGACGGCAACCAAGAGACCCAGTACTTC
.	TRBJ2-7	.	TRBV5-6	CASSSYREVAYEQYF	TGTGCCAGCAGCTCCTACAGGGAAGTGGCCTACGAGCAGTACTTC
.	TRBJ2-4	.	TRBV6-1	CASSVDRKQYF	TGTGCCAGCAGTGTTGATAGAAAACAGTACTTC
once	TRBJ1-4	.	TRBV5-8	CATREDGREF	TGTGCCACGAGGGAGGACGGAAGGGAGTTT
.	TRBJ2-2	.	TRBV5-1	CASSLGQDTGELFF	TGCGCCAGCAGCTTGGGACAGGACACCGGGGAGCTGTTTTTT
.	TRBJ1-2	.	TRBV27	CASKNRDTDYGYTF	TGTGCCAGCAAGAATCGGGACACGGACTATGGCTACACCTTC
.	TRBJ2-5	TRBD2	TRBV2	CASKRTSGAWMQETQYF	TGTGCCAGCAAACGGACTAGCGGGGCATGGATGCAAGAGACCCAGTACTTC
.	TRBJ1-1	.	TRBV5-1	CASSQGLNTEAFF	TGCGCCAGCAGCCAGGGTTTGAACACTGAAGCTTTCTTT
.	TRBJ2-1	.	TRBV6-6	CASRKSQGMDEQFF	TGTGCCAGCAGGAAGAGCCAGGGGATGGATGAGCAGTTCTTC
.	TRBJ2-2	.	TRBV25-1	CASSQRDTGELFF	TGTGCCAGCAGTCAACGGGACACCGGGGAGCTGTTTTTT
.	TRBJ1-2	.	TRBV15	CATSRDRDTHGYTF	TGTGCCACCAGCAGGGACCGGGACACTCATGGCTACACCTTC
.	TRBJ1-5	.	TRBV7-8	CASSLNTGSNQPQHF	TGTGCCAGCAGCCTCAATACAGGGAGCAATCAGCCCCAGCATTTT
.	TRBJ2-7	TRBD2	TRBV10-3	CAIHQPGLGRREQYF	TGTGCCATCCACCAACCCGGACTAGGAAGAAGGGAGCAGTACTTC
.	TRBJ2-3	TRBD2	TRBV5-1	CASSLGTRGPDTQYF	TGCGCCAGCAGCCTCGGGACTAGGGGTCCAGATACGCAGTATTTT
.	TRBJ2-7	TRBD1	TRBV12-5	CASGPGTGGRLEQYF	TGTGCTAGTGGTCCCGGGACAGGGGGCCGCCTGGAGCAGTACTTC
.	TRBJ2-5	TRBD1	TRBV4-1	CASSQVAGQGYQETQYF	TGCGCCAGCAGCCAAGTTGCGGGACAGGGGTACCAAGAGACCCAGTACTTC
.	TRBJ2-7	TRBD1	TRBV10-3	CATSGGQGTNEQYF	TGTGCCACTTCAGGGGGACAGGGGACCAACGAGCAGTACTTC
once	TRBJ2-7	TRBD2	TRBV7-2	CASSLGGRYEQYF	TGTGCCAGCAGCTTGGGGGGGAGGTACGAGCAGTACTTC
.	TRBJ2-1	TRBD2	TRBV27	CASSSTSAAYNEQFF	TGTGCCAGCAGTTCCACTAGCGCAGCCTACAATGAGCAGTTCTTC
.	TRBJ1-2	.	TRBV2	CASTAEPTNYGYTF	TGTGCCAGCACAGCGGAACCGACTAACTATGGCTACACCTTC